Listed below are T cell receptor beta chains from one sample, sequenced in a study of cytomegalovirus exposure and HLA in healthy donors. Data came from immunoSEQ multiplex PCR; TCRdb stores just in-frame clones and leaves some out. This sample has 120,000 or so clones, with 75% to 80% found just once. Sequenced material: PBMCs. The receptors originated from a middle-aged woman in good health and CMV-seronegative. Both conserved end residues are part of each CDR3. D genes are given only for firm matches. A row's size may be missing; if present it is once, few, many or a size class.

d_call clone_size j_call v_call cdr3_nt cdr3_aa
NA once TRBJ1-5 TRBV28 TGTGCCAGCAGTTCCCCGGGGAGAGTCAATCAGCCCCAGCATTTT CASSSPGRVNQPQHF
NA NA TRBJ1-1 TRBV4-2 TGTGCCAGCAGCCCAAAGGGGGGGGACCAGGTGCGTACTGAAGCTTTCTTT CASSPKGGDQVRTEAFF
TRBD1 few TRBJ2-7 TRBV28 TGTGCCAGCAGTTCGACAGGCGACAGGGGACCCTACGAGCAGTACTTC CASSSTGDRGPYEQYF
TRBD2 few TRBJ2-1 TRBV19 TGTGCCAGTAGTAGTATAGACGGGAGGGGCTCCTACAATGAGCAGTTCTTC CASSSIDGRGSYNEQFF
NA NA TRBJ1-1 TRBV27 TGTGCCAGCAGTTTAAAAGACATGAACACTGAAGCTTTCTTT CASSLKDMNTEAFF
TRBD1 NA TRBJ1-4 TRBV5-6 TGTGCCAGCAGCAAGACAGGGACAGGGCGAAATGAAAAACTGTTTTTT CASSKTGTGRNEKLFF
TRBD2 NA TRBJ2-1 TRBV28 TGTGCCAGCAGAGATAGCGGGAGGGCCTCCTACAATGAGCAGTTCTTC CASRDSGRASYNEQFF
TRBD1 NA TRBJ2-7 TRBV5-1 TGCGCCAGCAGCTTCCGGGACAGGGTGGAGCAGTACTTC CASSFRDRVEQYF
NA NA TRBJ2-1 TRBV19 TGTGCCAGTAGTGAGACTACCTACAATGAGCAGTTCTTC CASSETTYNEQFF
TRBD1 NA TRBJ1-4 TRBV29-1 TGCAGCGTTGAATTGACAGGGGGCCGCGGAGAAAAACTGTTTTTT CSVELTGGRGEKLFF
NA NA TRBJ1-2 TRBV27 TGTGCCAGCAGTCAAGACTACACCTGGAATGGCTACACCTTC CASSQDYTWNGYTF
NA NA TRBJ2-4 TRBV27 TGTGCCAGCAGTCTCGGCGGGCTAGCCAAAAACATTCAGTACTTC CASSLGGLAKNIQYF
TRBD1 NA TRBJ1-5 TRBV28 TGTGCCAGCACCCTCACCGGGACAGGGGGCGAGTTGGAGCCCCAGCATTTT CASTLTGTGGELEPQHF
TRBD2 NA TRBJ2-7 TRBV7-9 TGTGCCAGCAGCTTAGGCCAGGCTAGCGGGAACTCCTACGAGCAGTACTTC CASSLGQASGNSYEQYF
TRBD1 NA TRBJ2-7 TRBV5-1 TGCGCCAGCAGCTTGGGGGGGACAGGGGGGACCTACGAGCAGTACTTC CASSLGGTGGTYEQYF
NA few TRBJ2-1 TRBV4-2 TGTGCCAGCAGCCAACGGGAAGCTGATGAGCAGTTCTTC CASSQREADEQFF
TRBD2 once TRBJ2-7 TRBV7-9 TGTTCCAGCAGCTTAGCGGGAGTTTTCGAGCAGTACTTC CSSSLAGVFEQYF
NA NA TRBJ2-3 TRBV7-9 TGTGCCAGCAGCCTCAATAGCGCGGATACGCAGTATTTT CASSLNSADTQYF
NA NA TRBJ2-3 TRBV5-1 TGCGCCAGCAGCTTGGGGGAGGTGGGCACAGATACGCAGTATTTT CASSLGEVGTDTQYF
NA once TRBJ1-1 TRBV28 TGTGCCAGCAGCCTCGCTAGGAGCGAAGCTTTCTTT CASSLARSEAFF
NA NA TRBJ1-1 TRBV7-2 TGTGCCAGCAGCTTAGGGCAGGCAAACACTGAAGCTTTCTTT CASSLGQANTEAFF
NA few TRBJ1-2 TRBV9 TGTGCCAGCAGCGTAGGGCAGGGTTTAGGGGAAGGCTACACCTTC CASSVGQGLGEGYTF
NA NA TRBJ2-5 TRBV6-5 TGTGCCAGCAGGCTAATGGGGGGCCAAGAGACCCAGTACTTC CASRLMGGQETQYF
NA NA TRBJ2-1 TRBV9 TGTGCCAGCAGCGCCCTCAGCGGAGGTCTCTACAATGAGCAGTTCTTC CASSALSGGLYNEQFF
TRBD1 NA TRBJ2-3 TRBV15 TGTGCCACCAGCAGAGACAGGGGGCCTAGCACAGATACGCAGTATTTT CATSRDRGPSTDTQYF
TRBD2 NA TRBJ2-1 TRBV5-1 TGCGCCAGCACCCCAGTCGCGGGAGGGTCCTACAATGAGCAGTTCTTC CASTPVAGGSYNEQFF
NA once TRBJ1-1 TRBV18 TGTGCCAGCTCCTCGCAGGGAGGGAACACTGAAGCTTTCTTT CASSSQGGNTEAFF
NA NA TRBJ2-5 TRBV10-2 TGCGCCAGCACCTATAGCGGAAACCAAGCGGAGACCCAGTACTTC CASTYSGNQAETQYF
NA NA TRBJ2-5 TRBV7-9 TGTTCCAGCAGCTTATGGTACAGGGTCGACCAAGAGACCCAGTACTTC CSSSLWYRVDQETQYF
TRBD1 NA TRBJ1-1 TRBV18 TGTGCCAGCTCACCGTCCCGGGACAGTCTGAACACTGAAGCTTTCTTT CASSPSRDSLNTEAFF
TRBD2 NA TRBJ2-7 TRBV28 TGTGCCAGCAGTTCCGGGCCAGCGGGAACCTACGAGCAGTACTTC CASSSGPAGTYEQYF
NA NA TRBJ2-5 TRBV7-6 TGTGCCAGCAGCCCACTGAGGGCTGCACAAGAGACCCAGTACTTC CASSPLRAAQETQYF
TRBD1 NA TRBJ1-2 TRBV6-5 TGTGCCAGCAGTTGTGCGCCTGGGGACAGCTGCTATGGCTACACCTTC CASSCAPGDSCYGYTF
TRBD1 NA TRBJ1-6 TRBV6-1 TGTGCCAGCAGTGAAGTAAAGGGGGCGAGAGCCTCCTATAATTCACCCCTCCACTTT CASSEVKGARASYNSPLHF
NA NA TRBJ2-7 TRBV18 TGTGCCAGCTCACCCTCGGACGAGCAGTACTTC CASSPSDEQYF
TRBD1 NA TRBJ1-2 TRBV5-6 TGTGCCAGCAGCTTGGATGCTTCGGGACAGAACTATGGCTACACCTTC CASSLDASGQNYGYTF
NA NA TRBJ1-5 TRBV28 TGTGCCAGCAGCCGGGAATATAGCAATCAGCCCCAGCATTTT CASSREYSNQPQHF
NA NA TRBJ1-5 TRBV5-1 TGCGCCAGCAGCTTGACAGGCGTTAGCAATCAGCCCCAGCATTTT CASSLTGVSNQPQHF
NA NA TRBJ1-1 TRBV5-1 TGCGCCAGCAGCTTGGGATACTTGAACACTGAAGCTTTCTTT CASSLGYLNTEAFF
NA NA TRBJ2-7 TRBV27 TGTGCCAGCAGATCCCTCACTAGTTCGCTCGAGCAGTACTTC CASRSLTSSLEQYF
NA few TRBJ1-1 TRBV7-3 TGTGCCAGCAGCTTAACAGGGGACACTGAAGCTTTCTTT CASSLTGDTEAFF
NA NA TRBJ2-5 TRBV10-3 TGTGCCATCAGCGCGAAACTAGGTCGTGGGGAGACCCAGTACTTC CAISAKLGRGETQYF
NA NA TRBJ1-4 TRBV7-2 TGTGCCAGCAGCAGACCACAGGAAGGGGAAAAACTGTTTTTT CASSRPQEGEKLFF
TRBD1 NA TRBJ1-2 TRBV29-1 TGCAGCGCTCATCGGGACAGGGACTATGGCTACACCTTC CSAHRDRDYGYTF
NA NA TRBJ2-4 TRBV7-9 TGTGCCAGCAGCCAAGATCAGGGCGGTTGGGGAAACATTCAGTACTTC CASSQDQGGWGNIQYF